These 9 T cell receptor beta chains were all obtained from the same sample, sequenced in a study of blood T cell repertoires in COVID-19. Using immunoSEQ multiplex PCR, the repertoire was profiled, and TCRdb retains in-frame clones only, with some absent. The repertoire holds about 340,000 clones, with just over 85% as singletons. Sequencing was done on a sample of PBMCs or T cells enriched from blood (not recorded which). The receptors here all came from a woman aged 40-49 years with acute COVID-19.

This chain joins TRBV6-4 and TRBJ1-5; D perhaps matches TRBD1 (5 bases). V lost 2 bases and J lost 3, with 26 bases in between. Germline assignment: CDR1 MRHNA and CDR2 SNTAGT. The CDR3 is 20 residues long. CDR3 bases: TGTGCCAGCAGTGACCGAGACAGACGTATCCCTTACCATCCCAATCAGCCCCAGCATTTT. This translates into CASSDRDRRIPYHPNQPQHF.

The chain carries TRBV7-2 and TRBJ2-1; D may be TRBD1 (5 bases). The CDR3 runs 15 residues. Germline CDR1 SGHTA, CDR2 FQGNSA. Trimming shortened V by 0 bases and J by 4 bases, and 10 bases separated the two germline ends. The CDR3 DNA sequence: TGTGCCAGCAGCTTAGCTGGACAACTATACAATGAGCAGTTCTTC. Protein product: CASSLAGQLYNEQFF.

This clone was found a few times. The genes are TRBV27 and TRBJ1-2, with D maybe TRBD1 (6 bases). Per germline, CDR1 MNHEY and CDR2 SMNVEV (reference sequence). Trimming removed 0 bases from V and 7 bases from J, with 12 bases in between. There are 14 residues in the CDR3. CDR3 sequence: CASSLSRGLGGYTF. The CDR3 DNA follows: TGTGCCAGCAGTTTATCGAGGGGGTTGGGTGGCTACACCTTC.

This sequence joins TRBV28 and TRBJ2-7; weak D call: TRBD1 (5 bases). Germline values: CDR1 MDHEN, CDR2 SYDVKM. V was clipped by 2 bases and J by 4 bases, with 15 bases between them. The CDR3 covers 15 residues. The CDR3 region has the DNA TGTGCCAGCAGTTTAGCGGCAGGGCAAGAGTACGAGCAGTACTTC. Translating it yields CASSLAAGQEYEQYF.

The chain is built from TRBV4-2 and TRBJ2-7, with D perhaps matching TRBD1 (7 bases). Trimming left V 2 bases short and J 7 bases short, with 18 bases between. Germline V gene data show CDR1 as LGHNA and CDR2 as YNFKEQ. CDR3 length equals 15 residues. CDR3 sequence reads: CASSQKSKGAGEQYF. CDR3 DNA sequence: TGTGCCAGCAGCCAAAAGAGTAAGGGGGCGGGGGAGCAGTACTTC.

The chain links TRBV12-5 to TRBJ1-1, with TRBD1 identical over 7 bases. The germline V gene encodes CDR1 LGHNT and CDR2 FRNRAP. CDR3 size: 14 residues. V was clipped by 4 bases and J by 6 bases; unmatched bases: 8. CDR3 residues: CASGSTPQGAEAFF. CDR3 bases: TGTGCTAGTGGTTCGACCCCCCAGGGGGCTGAAGCTTTCTTT.

CDR3 sequence: CASSQTGTSDHEQFF. CDR3 nucleotides: TGTGCCAGCAGCCAGACCGGGACTAGTGATCATGAGCAGTTCTTC. The V gene is TRBV5-5, the J gene TRBJ2-1; 8 positions match TRBD2. Losses at the gene ends were 4 bases for V and 8 bases for J; bases not matched to a gene: 11. CDR1 and CDR2 from the germline V gene are SGHKS and YYEKEE (reference sequence). The CDR3 is 15 residues long.

V usage is TRBV14 and J usage is TRBJ1-4; D unclear. V lost 1 base and J lost 6, with 12 bases in between. CDR1 and CDR2 from the germline V gene are SGHDN and FVKESK. The CDR3 contains 15 residues. CDR3 in amino acids: CASSQGVKGDEKLFF. CDR3 bases: TGTGCCAGCAGCCAAGGGGTAAAGGGAGATGAAAAACTGTTTTTT.

The chain has TRBV3-1 (or the pseudogene TRBV3-2) and TRBJ2-2; 10 nucleotides align to TRBD1. V was clipped by 1 base and J by 7 bases; unmatched bases: 6. Germline assignment: CDR1 LGHDT and CDR2 YNNKEL (reference sequence). The CDR3 extends over 16 amino acids. This chain's CDR3 is CASSQGRQGAGGELFF. The CDR3 bases are TGTGCCAGCAGCCAAGGCCGACAGGGGGCAGGCGGGGAGCTGTTTTTT.